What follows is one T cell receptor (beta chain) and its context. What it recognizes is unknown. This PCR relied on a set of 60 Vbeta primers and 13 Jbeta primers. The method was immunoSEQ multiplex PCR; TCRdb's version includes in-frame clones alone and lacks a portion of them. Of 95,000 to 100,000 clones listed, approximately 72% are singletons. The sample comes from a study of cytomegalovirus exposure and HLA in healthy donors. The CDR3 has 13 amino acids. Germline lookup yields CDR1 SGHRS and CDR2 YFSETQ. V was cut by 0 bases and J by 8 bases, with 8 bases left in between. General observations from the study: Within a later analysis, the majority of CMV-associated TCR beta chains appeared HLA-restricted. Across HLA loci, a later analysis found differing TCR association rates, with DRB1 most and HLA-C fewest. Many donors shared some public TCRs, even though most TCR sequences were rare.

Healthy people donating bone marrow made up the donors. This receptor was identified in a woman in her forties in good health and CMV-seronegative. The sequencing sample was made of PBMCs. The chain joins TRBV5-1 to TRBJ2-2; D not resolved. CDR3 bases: TGCGCCAGCAGCTTGGACCGAACAGGGGAGCTGTTTTTT. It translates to CASSLDRTGELFF.